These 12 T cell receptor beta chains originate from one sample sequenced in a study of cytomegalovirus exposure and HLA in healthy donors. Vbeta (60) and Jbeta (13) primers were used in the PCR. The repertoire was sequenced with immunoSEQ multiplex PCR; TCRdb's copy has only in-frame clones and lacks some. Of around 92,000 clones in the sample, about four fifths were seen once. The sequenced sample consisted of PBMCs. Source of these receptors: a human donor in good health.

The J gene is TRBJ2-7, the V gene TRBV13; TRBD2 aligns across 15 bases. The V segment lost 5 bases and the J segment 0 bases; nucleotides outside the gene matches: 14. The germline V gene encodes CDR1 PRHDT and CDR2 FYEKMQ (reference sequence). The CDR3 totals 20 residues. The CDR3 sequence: CASSSGVPGLAGGLSYEQYF. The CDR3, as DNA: TGTGCCAGCAGCAGCGGAGTCCCGGGACTAGCGGGAGGTCTCTCCTACGAGCAGTACTTC.

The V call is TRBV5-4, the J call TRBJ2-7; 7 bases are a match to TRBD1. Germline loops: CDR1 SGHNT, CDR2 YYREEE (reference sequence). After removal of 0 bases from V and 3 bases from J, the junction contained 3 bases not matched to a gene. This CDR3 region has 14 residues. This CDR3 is CASSLVGQVYEQYF. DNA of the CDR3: TGTGCCAGCAGCTTGGTAGGACAGGTCTACGAGCAGTACTTC.

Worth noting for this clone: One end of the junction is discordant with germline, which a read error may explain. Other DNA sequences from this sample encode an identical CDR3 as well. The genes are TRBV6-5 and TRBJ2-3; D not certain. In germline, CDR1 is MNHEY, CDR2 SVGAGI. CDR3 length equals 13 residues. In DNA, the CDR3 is TGTGCCAGCAGTTACAGAGAAACAGATACACAGTATTTT. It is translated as CASSYRETDTQYF.

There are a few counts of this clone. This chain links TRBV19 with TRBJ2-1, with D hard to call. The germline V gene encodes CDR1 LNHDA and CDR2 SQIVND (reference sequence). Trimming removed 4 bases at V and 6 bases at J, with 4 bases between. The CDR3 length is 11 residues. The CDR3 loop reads CASSNSNEQFF. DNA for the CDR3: TGTGCCAGTAGTAACAGCAATGAGCAGTTCTTC.

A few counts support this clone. DNA for the CDR3: TGTGCCAGCACCCCGACCCGAGACAGGGGGCAAGGCTACACCTTC. Translation gives CASTPTRDRGQGYTF. J is TRBJ1-2 and V is TRBV25-1; 10 bases are shared with TRBD1. The V segment lost 7 bases and the J segment 8 bases; nucleotides outside the gene matches: 13. Per germline, CDR1 MGHDK and CDR2 SYGVNS. The CDR3 totals 15 residues.

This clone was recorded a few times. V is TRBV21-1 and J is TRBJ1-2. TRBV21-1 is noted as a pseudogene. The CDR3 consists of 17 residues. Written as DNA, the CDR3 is TGTGCCAGCAGCAAAAACCCCGAGAGGGAATTTCACTATGGCTACACCTTC. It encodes CASSKNPEREFHYGYTF.

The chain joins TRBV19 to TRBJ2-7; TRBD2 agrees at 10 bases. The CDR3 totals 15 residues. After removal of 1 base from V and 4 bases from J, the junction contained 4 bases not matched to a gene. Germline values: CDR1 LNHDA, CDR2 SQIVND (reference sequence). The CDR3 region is CASSIGTSGVYEQYF. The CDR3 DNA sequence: TGTGCCAGTAGTATAGGCACTAGCGGGGTATACGAGCAGTACTTC. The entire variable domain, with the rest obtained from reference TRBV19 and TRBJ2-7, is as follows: DGGITQSPKYLFRKEGQNVTLSCEQNLNHDAMYWYRQDPGQGLRLIYYSQIVNDFQKGDIAEGYSVSREKKESFPLTVTSAQKNPTAFYLCASSIGTSGVYEQYFGPGTRLTVT.

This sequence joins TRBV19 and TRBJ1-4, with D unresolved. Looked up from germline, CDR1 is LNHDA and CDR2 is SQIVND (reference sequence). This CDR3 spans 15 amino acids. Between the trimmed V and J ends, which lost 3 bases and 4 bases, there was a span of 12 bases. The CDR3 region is CASSMSTGGNEKLFF. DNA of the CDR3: TGTGCCAGTAGTATGTCAACGGGTGGTAATGAAAAACTGTTTTTT.

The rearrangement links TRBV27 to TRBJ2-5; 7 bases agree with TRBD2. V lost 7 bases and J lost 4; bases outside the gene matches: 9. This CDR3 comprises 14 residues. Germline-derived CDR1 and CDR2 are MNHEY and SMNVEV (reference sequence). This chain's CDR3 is CASNERGRPETQYF. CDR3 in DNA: TGTGCCAGCAATGAGCGGGGCCGCCCAGAGACCCAGTACTTC.

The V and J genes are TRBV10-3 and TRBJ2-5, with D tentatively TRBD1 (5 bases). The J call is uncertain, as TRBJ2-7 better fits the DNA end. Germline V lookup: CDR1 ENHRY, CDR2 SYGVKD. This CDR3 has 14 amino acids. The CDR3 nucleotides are TGTGCCATCAGTCACAAAGGGGCTACGTACGAGCAGTACTTC. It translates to CAISHKGATYEQYF.

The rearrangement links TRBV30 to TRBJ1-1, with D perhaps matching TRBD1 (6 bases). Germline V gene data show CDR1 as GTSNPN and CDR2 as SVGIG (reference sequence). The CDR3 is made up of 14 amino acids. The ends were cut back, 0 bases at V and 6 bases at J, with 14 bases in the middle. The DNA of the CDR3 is TGTGCCTGGAGTGTGGTCGGACAGTATGCTGAAGCTTTCTTT. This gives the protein CAWSVVGQYAEAFF.

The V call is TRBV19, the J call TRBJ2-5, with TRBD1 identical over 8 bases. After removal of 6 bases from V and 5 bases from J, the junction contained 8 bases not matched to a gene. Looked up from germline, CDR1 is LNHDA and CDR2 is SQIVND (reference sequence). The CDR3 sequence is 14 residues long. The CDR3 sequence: CASRRTGGAETQYF. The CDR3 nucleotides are TGTGCCAGTAGACGAACAGGGGGTGCGGAGACCCAGTACTTC.